One T cell receptor beta chain is described in this entry. What it binds is not known. CDR1 SGHTA and CDR2 FQGNSA come from the germline V gene. The CDR3 runs 16 residues. V was shortened by 1 base and J by 0 bases, with 13 bases between the two germline ends. This sample stems from a study of shared clonotypes between healthy human individuals. Whole-study results and caveats: Memory subsets generally showed lower estimated richness than naive subsets. The naive CD4 repertoires of a handful of donors were compared, and around 5.1% of clonotypes were shared.

Once extracted for a subset, genomic DNA was divided evenly among several immunoSEQ plates. This table comes from immunoSEQ multiplex PCR, and its TCRdb copy is limited to in-frame clones, with some not included. This sample has under 1,900,000 clones, with approximately 98.5% found just once. This rearrangement joins TRBV7-2 to TRBJ2-7; D gene uncertain. This TCR was sampled from a man in his thirties or forties in good health. Sequenced material: naive CD4+ T cells sorted from blood. Subset: CD45RA+ positively selected. CDR3 nucleotide sequence: TGTGCCAGCAGCTTAGTTCGTGGACCCAGCTCCTACGAGCAGTACTTC. Amino acid sequence: CASSLVRGPSSYEQYF. Filled out from reference TRBV7-2 and TRBJ2-7, the complete variable domain reads GAGVSQSPSNKVTEKGKDVELRCDPISGHTALYWYRQSLGQGLEFLIYFQGNSAPDKSGLPSDRFSAERTGGSVSTLTIQRTQQEDSAVYLCASSLVRGPSSYEQYFGPGTRLTVT.